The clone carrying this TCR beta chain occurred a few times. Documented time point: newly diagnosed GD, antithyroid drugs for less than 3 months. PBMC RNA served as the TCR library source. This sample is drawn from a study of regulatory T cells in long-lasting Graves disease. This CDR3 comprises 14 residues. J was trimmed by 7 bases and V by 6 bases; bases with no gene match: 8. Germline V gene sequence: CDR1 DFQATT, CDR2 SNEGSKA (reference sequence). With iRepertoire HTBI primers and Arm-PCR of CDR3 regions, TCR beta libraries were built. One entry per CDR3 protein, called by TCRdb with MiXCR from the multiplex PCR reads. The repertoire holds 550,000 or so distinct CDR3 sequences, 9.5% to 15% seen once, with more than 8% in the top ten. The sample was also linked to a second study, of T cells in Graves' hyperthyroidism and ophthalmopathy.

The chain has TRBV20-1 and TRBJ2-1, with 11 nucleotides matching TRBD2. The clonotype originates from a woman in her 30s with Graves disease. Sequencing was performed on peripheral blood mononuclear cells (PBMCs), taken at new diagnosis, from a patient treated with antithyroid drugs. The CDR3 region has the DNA TGCAGTGCCAGTGCTAGCGGGAGGAATAATGAGCAGTTCTTC. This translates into CSASASGRNNEQFF.